This TCR beta chain was recorded in a study of PD-L1 blockade in urothelial cancer. Indicated time point: peripheral blood 6 weeks after treatment start. Some clones are missing from TCRdb's copy, which holds only in-frame ones; the method was immunoSEQ multiplex PCR. Counted here are more than 60,000 clones, around nine tenths occurring once; the ten biggest clones make up 11%. The source of this sequence is a man in his sixties with urothelial cancer. The specimen was PBMCs, collected around atezolizumab (anti-PD-L1) treatment.

This CDR3 reads CASRPGLAGDSYNEQFF. The CDR3 bases are TGCGCCAGCAGACCGGGACTAGCGGGAGACTCCTACAATGAGCAGTTCTTC. The chain recombines TRBV5-1 with TRBJ2-1; 14 nucleotides line up with TRBD2. Germline V gene sequence: CDR1 SGHRS, CDR2 YFSETQ. Trimming at V came to 5 bases and at J to 0 bases, leaving 4 bases not matched to a gene. The CDR3 is 17 residues long.